The 24 T cell receptor beta chains listed next were all sequenced from one sample in a study of breast tumors, draining lymph nodes, adjacent tissues (dated by TCRdb to the mid-2010s). Lymph node samples were obtained from the axillary draining lymph nodes of breast cancer patients. The library was prepared using multiplex PCR. These reads were obtained on an Illumina HiSeq 2000. The public reads were reprocessed in TCRdb via fastp at Q25 and MiXCR, keeping in-frame beta chains. Entries are consolidated by CDR3 protein sequence, retaining the most common genes and DNA. Present in this sample are 200,000 to 300,000 distinct CDR3 sequences, over 25% of which were seen just once. More than 0.85% of the sample lies in the top ten. The source material was axillary lymph node tissue. All receptors come from a female donor with breast cancer. Some clones in this sample may be carry-over from other donors' samples.

On this clonotype: A clone one base away is much larger, so this may be a read error. The rearrangement uses TRBV9 and TRBJ2-1; TRBD2 matches at 11 bases. This CDR3 has 17 residues. Germline CDR1 and CDR2: SGDLS and YYNGEE. Losses at the gene ends were 4 bases for V and 4 bases for J; bases not matched to a gene: 10. The CDR3 DNA sequence: TGTGCCAGCAGCAGTAGCGGGAGGGTTTTTGGATACAATGAGCAGTTCTTC. Its protein is CASSSSGRVFGYNEQFF.

A note on this clonotype: This clone may be a read error of a much larger clone one base away. This chain links TRBV7-2 with TRBJ2-5, with D perhaps TRBD1 or TRBD2 (5 bases each). From germline, CDR1 is SGHTA and CDR2 FQGNSA. This CDR3 is 15 amino acids long. The CDR3 bases are TGTGCCAGCAGCTCCAGACAGAGGTCTTGGGAGACCCAGCACTTC. It translates to CASSSRQRSWETQHF.

This clonotype was picked up many times. V usage is TRBV12-3 or TRBV12-4 and J usage is TRBJ2-5, with D unclear. With 4 bases removed from V and 7 bases from J, the gap between germline ends came to 7 bases. The CDR3 length is 11 residues. The CDR3 spells CASSYSLTQYF. In DNA form, the CDR3 reads TGTGCCAGCAGTTACAGCTTGACCCAGTACTTC.

The J gene is TRBJ2-2, the V gene TRBV7-2; D is perhaps TRBD1 (6 bases). Germline assignment: CDR1 SGHTA and CDR2 FQGNSA. The CDR3 sequence is 17 residues long. Deletions cut 2 bases from V and 7 bases from J, with 20 bases between. CDR3 bases: TGTGCCAGCAGCTTAAACCCCCTCTCAGGGGCGATCGGGGAGCTGTTTTTT. It encodes CASSLNPLSGAIGELFF.

This clonotype was recorded at least ten times. V and J are TRBV10-3 and TRBJ2-3, with 12 bases lining up with TRBD2. This CDR3 comprises 17 residues. The germline CDR1 and CDR2 sequences are ENHRY and SYGVKD. Germline trimming cut 4 bases from V and 1 base from J; bases unmatched to any gene: 6. This CDR3 is CAISVAGTSGRTDTQYF. The CDR3 bases are TGTGCCATCAGTGTTGCCGGGACTAGCGGGCGCACAGATACGCAGTATTTT.

For this clonotype: Since a much larger clone is just one base distant, this may be a read error. The chain joins TRBV5-4 to TRBJ2-5; the D is unclear. Germline assignment: CDR1 SGHNT and CDR2 YYREEE (reference sequence). Trimming left V 0 bases short and J 7 bases short, with 10 bases between. The CDR3 contains 13 residues. CDR3 DNA sequence: TGTGCCAGCAGCTTGGCCGGTTCGGCGACCCAGTACTTC. Translated, it gives CASSLAGSATQYF.

This clonotype showed up many times. This chain links TRBV7-2 with TRBJ2-1; 9 bases are shared with TRBD1. CDR1 and CDR2 from the germline V gene are SGHTA and FQGNSA. The CDR3 has 16 residues. V shed 5 bases and J 4 bases; nucleotides not matched to a gene: 9. CDR3 in amino acids: CASSQDRGGLYNEQFF. The DNA of the CDR3 is TGTGCCAGCAGCCAGGACAGGGGCGGCTTATACAATGAGCAGTTCTTC.

This clonotype was counted ten times or more. At one end the junction does not follow the germline gene, possibly because of a read error. The chain employs TRBV19 and TRBJ2-1; 9 nucleotides align to TRBD1. The germline V gene encodes CDR1 LNHDA and CDR2 SQIVND (reference sequence). The CDR3 extends over 15 amino acids. For the CDR3, the DNA is TGTGCCAGTAGGATAGTAGGACAGGGGTACAATGAGCAGTTCTTC. It translates to CASRIVGQGYNEQFF.

The chain joins TRBV2 to TRBJ1-2; D possibly corresponds to TRBD1 (6 bases). The CDR3 contains 16 residues. From germline, CDR1 is SNHLY and CDR2 FYNNEI. Between the trimmed V and J ends, which lost 7 bases and 0 bases, there was a span of 18 bases. CDR3 sequence: CASKGELGVTNYGYTF. The CDR3 bases are TGTGCCAGCAAGGGGGAACTTGGGGTAACTAACTATGGCTACACCTTC. The variable domain in full, with the rest retrieved from reference TRBV2 and TRBJ1-2, is EPEVTQTPSHQVTQMGQEVILRCVPISNHLYFYWYRQILGQKVEFLVSFYNNEISEKSEIFDDQFSVERPDGSNFTLKIRSTKLEDSAMYFCASKGELGVTNYGYTFGSGTRLTVV.

This clonotype was seen at least ten times. V gene TRBV6-6 combines with J gene TRBJ2-6; no clear D. Trimming shortened V by 8 bases and J by 0 bases, and 8 bases separated the two germline ends. CDR3 length: 14 residues. Germline values: CDR1 MNHNY, CDR2 SVGAGI (reference sequence). The CDR3 region is CASEPSSGANVLTF. The CDR3 nucleotides are TGTGCCAGCGAACCGTCCTCTGGGGCCAACGTCCTGACTTTC.

The J gene is TRBJ1-2, the V gene TRBV6-2 or TRBV6-3, with unresolved D. The CDR3 is 13 amino acids. V lost 2 bases and J lost 4, with 8 bases in between. Germline V gene sequence: CDR1 MNHEY, CDR2 SVGEGT. The CDR3 loop is CASSYGRIYGYTF. The CDR3 DNA reads TGTGCCAGCAGTTACGGCAGGATCTATGGCTACACCTTC.

This clonotype was seen ten or more times. The V gene is TRBV7-4, the J gene TRBJ1-2; TRBD1 agrees at 9 bases. The V gene end was trimmed by 5 bases and the J gene end by 4 bases; junction bases not matched to a gene: 14. The CDR3 is 17 residues long. Germline V lookup: CDR1 SGHVT, CDR2 SQSDAQ. CDR3 sequence: CASSRGGGGQGFYGYTF. CDR3 bases: TGTGCCAGCAGCCGGGGTGGAGGGGGACAGGGATTCTATGGCTACACCTTC.

A few counts support this clonotype. With a much larger clone just one base away, this may be a read error. The V call is TRBV5-8, the J call TRBJ1-3, with D uncertain. The CDR3 totals 15 residues. Per the germline V gene, CDR1 is SGHTS and CDR2 is YDEGEE. The CDR3 nucleotides are TGTGCCAGCAGCTTAGGTTTGCTCTCTGGAGACACCATATATTTT. Protein product: CASSLGLLSGDTIYF.

The chain recombines TRBV12-3 or TRBV12-4 with TRBJ2-5, with TRBD1 matching 11 bases. This CDR3 has 16 amino acids. V lost 6 bases to trimming and J lost 4 bases; unmatched junction nucleotides: 10. Written as DNA, the CDR3 is TGTGCCAGCAGCCGCCCCGGGACAGGGGGAGGAGAGACCCAGTACTTC. Protein sequence: CASSRPGTGGGETQYF.

This clonotype came up many times. CDR3 in amino acids: CAWSRGVGEKLFF. The DNA of the CDR3 is TGTGCCTGGAGTCGCGGGGTGGGGGAAAAACTGTTTTTT. The rearrangement uses TRBV30 and TRBJ1-4; no reliable D call. The V end was cut by 2 bases, the J end by 8 bases, with 12 bases between. Germline-derived CDR1 and CDR2 are GTSNPN and SVGIG (reference sequence). The CDR3 length is 13 residues.

The sample holds many counts of this clonotype. The chain is built from TRBV7-2 and TRBJ2-2, with TRBD2 matching 8 bases. J gave up 7 bases and V 4 bases, and 11 bases lay outside the gene matches. This CDR3 is built from 16 residues. CDR1 is SGHTA and CDR2 is FQGNSA in the germline V gene. CDR3 sequence reads: CASSWSGRPVGGELFF. The CDR3 DNA sequence: TGTGCCAGCAGCTGGAGCGGGAGACCCGTCGGCGGGGAGCTGTTTTTT.

This clonotype came up many times. The chain links TRBV14 to TRBJ2-1; TRBD1 might be the D (6 bases). CDR3 size: 18 residues. Trimming pared 0 bases from V and 2 bases from J, leaving 17 bases between. The germline CDR1 and CDR2 sequences are SGHDN and FVKESK. The CDR3 loop reads CASSQEFGRGATYNEQFF. CDR3 DNA: TGTGCCAGCAGCCAAGAGTTTGGCAGGGGCGCGACCTACAATGAGCAGTTCTTC.

This clonotype turned up a few times. This could be a read error, since a much larger clone is one nucleotide away. The rearrangement joins TRBV7-3 to TRBJ1-2, with D perhaps TRBD1 (5 bases). This CDR3 is built from 15 residues. CDR1 is SGHTA, CDR2 FQGTGA, per germline. CDR3 in amino acids: CASSLRQGPNYGYPF. The DNA for the CDR3 is TGTGCCAGCAGCTTGCGCCAGGGCCCTAACTATGGCTACCCCTTC.

Regarding this clonotype: A read error may account for a junction end that differs from germline. The V gene is TRBV14, the J gene TRBJ2-3, with a weak D call TRBD1 (5 bases). This CDR3 region has 18 residues. From germline, CDR1 is SGHDN and CDR2 FVKESK. The CDR3 reads CASSQGGRWRTIPHTQYF. The CDR3 DNA reads as TGTGCCAGCAGCCAAGGGGGCCGGTGGCGGACAATCCCCCATACGCAGTATTTC.

This clonotype was observed at least ten times. The conserved phenylalanine or tryptophan normally closing the CDR3 is absent here, so this likely arose from a read error. The chain links TRBV7-8 to TRBJ1-2; 9 nucleotides line up with TRBD1. The junction had 11 bases not matched to a gene; V was cut back by 4 bases and J by 8 bases. Germline-derived CDR1 and CDR2 are SGHVS and FQNEAQ. This CDR3 is built from 15 residues. CDR3 nucleotides: TGTGCCAGCAGCTCCGATCGGGACAGGGTAGAGGGCTACACCCTC. This codes for CASSSDRDRVEGYTL.

This clonotype came up a few times. The rearrangement joins TRBV18 to TRBJ1-5; 7 bases line up with TRBD1. Germline V lookup: CDR1 KGHSH, CDR2 LQKENI. This CDR3 has 16 amino acids. The V gene end was trimmed by 5 bases and the J gene end by 1 base; junction bases not matched to a gene: 8. CDR3 bases: TGTGCCAGCTCAGAGAATACAGGGGTCAGCAATCAGCCCCAGCATTTT. Its translation is CASSENTGVSNQPQHF.

This clonotype was seen a few times. The chain carries TRBV27 and TRBJ2-7, with D possibly being TRBD1 (6 bases). V lost 10 bases and J lost 7, with 23 bases in between. The CDR3 is 14 residues long. Germline CDR1 MNHEY, CDR2 SMNVEV (reference sequence). The CDR3 loop reads CATKRGTLAWEQYF. As DNA, the CDR3 is TGTGCCACCAAAAGGGGGACCTTAGCTTGGGAGCAGTACTTC.

The chain uses TRBV6-6 and TRBJ2-7; D uncertain. V was trimmed by 5 bases and J by 6 bases, leaving 14 bases between them. CDR3 length: 13 amino acids. Germline V gene sequence: CDR1 MNHNY, CDR2 SVGAGI (reference sequence). CDR3 sequence: CASSLGPPGEQYF. CDR3 coding DNA: TGTGCCAGCAGTCTTGGTCCCCCGGGCGAGCAGTACTTC.

This clonotype was picked up many times. V and J are TRBV7-2 and TRBJ2-7; possible D gene TRBD2, 6 bases. Germline V gives CDR1 SGHTA, CDR2 FQGNSA. Between the trimmed V and J ends, which lost 4 bases and 1 base, there was a span of 14 bases. The CDR3 is 15 residues long. CDR3 amino acids: CASSSYGRGSYEQYF. DNA of the CDR3: TGTGCCAGCAGCTCCTACGGGCGGGGATCCTACGAGCAGTACTTC. Full variable domain (outside the CDR3, taken from reference TRBV7-2 and TRBJ2-7): GAGVSQSPSNKVTEKGKDVELRCDPISGHTALYWYRQSLGQGLEFLIYFQGNSAPDKSGLPSDRFSAERTGGSVSTLTIQRTQQEDSAVYLCASSSYGRGSYEQYFGPGTRLTVT.